This is a list of T cell receptor beta chains from one sample in a study of cytomegalovirus exposure and HLA in healthy donors. Libraries were prepared by immunoSEQ multiplex PCR; TCRdb keeps only in-frame clonotypes and omits some of them. The sample yields 120,000 to 150,000 clones, just under 85% seen once. Material: PBMCs. These receptors were obtained from a woman between 40 and 55 years old in good health and CMV-seronegative. CDR3s include the opening cysteine and the closing phenylalanine or tryptophan. The D gene is left open where the match is weak. For some rows the clone size is stated as once, few or many, or as a class when expanded; others skip it.

CDR3 protein: CSVSSSTGAYEQYF; CDR3 DNA: TGCAGCGTTTCGTCGAGTACAGGGGCCTACGAGCAGTACTTC; clone size: .; V gene: TRBV29-1; D gene: TRBD1; J gene: TRBJ2-7
CDR3 protein: CASSNVPSGQETQYF; CDR3 DNA: TGTGCCAGCAGCAATGTCCCTAGCGGGCAAGAGACCCAGTACTTC; clone size: .; V gene: TRBV21-1; D gene: .; J gene: TRBJ2-5
CDR3 protein: CASSFGGRDTQYF; CDR3 DNA: TGTGCCAGCAGCTTTGGCGGGCGCGATACGCAGTATTTT; clone size: .; V gene: TRBV7-2; D gene: .; J gene: TRBJ2-3
CDR3 protein: CASSLRERTGHGYTF; CDR3 DNA: TGTGCCAGCAGCTTAAGGGAAAGGACAGGGCATGGCTACACCTTC; clone size: .; V gene: TRBV11-2; D gene: TRBD1; J gene: TRBJ1-2
CDR3 protein: CASRGTAGYGYTF; CDR3 DNA: TGTGCCAGCAGGGGGACAGCGGGTTATGGCTACACCTTC; clone size: .; V gene: TRBV9; D gene: TRBD1; J gene: TRBJ1-2
CDR3 protein: CASSVAARGFSYGYTF; CDR3 DNA: TGTGCCAGCAGCGTAGCGGCGCGGGGGTTTAGCTATGGCTACACCTTC; clone size: .; V gene: TRBV9; D gene: .; J gene: TRBJ1-2
CDR3 protein: CASSLTGGLGEQYF; CDR3 DNA: TGTGCCAGCAGTTTAACGGGAGGACTTGGCGAGCAGTACTTC; clone size: .; V gene: TRBV27; D gene: TRBD2; J gene: TRBJ2-7
CDR3 protein: CASSQDNRPLLPLHF; CDR3 DNA: TGCGCCAGCAGCCAAGACAACAGACCACTTTTACCCCTCCACTTT; clone size: .; V gene: TRBV4-3; D gene: .; J gene: TRBJ1-6
CDR3 protein: CSVPTGRTEAFF; CDR3 DNA: TGCAGCGTTCCGACAGGGCGAACTGAAGCTTTCTTT; clone size: .; V gene: TRBV29-1; D gene: TRBD1; J gene: TRBJ1-1
CDR3 protein: CASSIGTGNSGYTF; CDR3 DNA: TGTGCCAGCAGCATCGGGACAGGGAATAGTGGCTACACCTTC; clone size: once; V gene: TRBV5-4; D gene: TRBD1; J gene: TRBJ1-2
CDR3 protein: CASSLSRGGETQYF; CDR3 DNA: TGTGCCAGCAGCTTAAGCAGGGGTGGAGAGACCCAGTACTTC; clone size: .; V gene: TRBV7-2; D gene: .; J gene: TRBJ2-5
CDR3 protein: CASSERGTQPNQPQHF; CDR3 DNA: TGTGCCAGCAGTGAAAGGGGGACCCAACCCAATCAGCCCCAGCATTTT; clone size: .; V gene: TRBV6-1; D gene: .; J gene: TRBJ1-5
CDR3 protein: CASSPLGLAGYTDTQYF; CDR3 DNA: TGTGCCAGCAGTCCGTTAGGACTAGCGGGGTACACAGATACGCAGTATTTT; clone size: .; V gene: TRBV28; D gene: TRBD2; J gene: TRBJ2-3
CDR3 protein: CASSPETGLAQYF; CDR3 DNA: TGTGCCAGCAGCCCCGAAACAGGTCTGGCCCAGTACTTC; clone size: .; V gene: TRBV9; D gene: .; J gene: TRBJ2-5
CDR3 protein: CASSVGGEGSGNTIYF; CDR3 DNA: TGTGCCAGCAGTGTCGGTGGGGAGGGTAGTGGAAACACCATATATTTT; clone size: .; V gene: TRBV2; D gene: .; J gene: TRBJ1-3
CDR3 protein: CSVAELAEETQYF; CDR3 DNA: TGCAGCGTTGCAGAACTAGCGGAAGAGACCCAGTACTTC; clone size: .; V gene: TRBV29-1; D gene: TRBD2; J gene: TRBJ2-5
CDR3 protein: CASSLGIGAYEQYF; CDR3 DNA: TGCGCCAGCAGCTTAGGCATCGGAGCCTACGAGCAGTACTTC; clone size: .; V gene: TRBV5-1; D gene: .; J gene: TRBJ2-7
CDR3 protein: CASSPARGATNEKLFF; CDR3 DNA: TGTGCCAGCAGCCCGGCCAGGGGCGCGACTAATGAAAAACTGTTTTTT; clone size: .; V gene: TRBV7-2; D gene: .; J gene: TRBJ1-4
CDR3 protein: CASSWTQGQSNQPQHF; CDR3 DNA: TGCGCCAGCAGCTGGACACAGGGTCAATCCAATCAGCCCCAGCATTTT; clone size: once; V gene: TRBV5-1; D gene: .; J gene: TRBJ1-5
CDR3 protein: CASSPTTSGHEQFF; CDR3 DNA: TGTGCCAGCTCACCGACGACTAGTGGGCATGAGCAGTTCTTC; clone size: .; V gene: TRBV18; D gene: .; J gene: TRBJ2-1
CDR3 protein: CASSPRSVATRTEAFF; CDR3 DNA: TGCGCCAGCAGCCCAAGGTCAGTGGCTACGAGGACTGAAGCTTTCTTT; clone size: .; V gene: TRBV10-1; D gene: .; J gene: TRBJ1-1
CDR3 protein: CASSVEGATGYTDTQYF; CDR3 DNA: TGTGCCAGCAGCGTAGAGGGAGCGACAGGCTACACAGATACGCAGTATTTT; clone size: once; V gene: TRBV9; D gene: .; J gene: TRBJ2-3
CDR3 protein: CASSSKLAERMDTQYF; CDR3 DNA: TGTGCCAGCAGCTCTAAACTAGCGGAGAGGATGGATACGCAGTATTTT; clone size: few; V gene: TRBV7-9; D gene: TRBD2; J gene: TRBJ2-3
CDR3 protein: CASRTPRSPPKNIQYF; CDR3 DNA: TGTGCCAGCAGGACTCCCCGATCCCCTCCCAAAAACATTCAGTACTTC; clone size: .; V gene: TRBV2; D gene: .; J gene: TRBJ2-4
CDR3 protein: CASRRLAGGDTQYF; CDR3 DNA: TGTGCCAGCAGGAGACTAGCGGGAGGAGATACGCAGTATTTT; clone size: .; V gene: TRBV27; D gene: TRBD2; J gene: TRBJ2-3
CDR3 protein: CASSPRQGAYEQYF; CDR3 DNA: TGTGCCAGCAGCCCTAGACAGGGAGCCTACGAGCAGTACTTC; clone size: few; V gene: TRBV2; D gene: TRBD1; J gene: TRBJ2-7
CDR3 protein: CASSFRRGGQETQYF; CDR3 DNA: TGTGCCAGCAGCTTCAGACGGGGTGGCCAAGAGACCCAGTACTTC; clone size: .; V gene: TRBV7-7; D gene: .; J gene: TRBJ2-5
CDR3 protein: CASSPGSGQPQHF; CDR3 DNA: TGTGCCAGCAGCCCCGGAAGCGGTCAGCCCCAGCATTTT; clone size: few; V gene: TRBV5-4; D gene: .; J gene: TRBJ1-5
CDR3 protein: CASSLVGQKEAFF; CDR3 DNA: TGCGCCAGCAGCTTGGTGGGACAGAAAGAAGCTTTCTTT; clone size: .; V gene: TRBV5-1; D gene: TRBD1; J gene: TRBJ1-1
CDR3 protein: CASSEARRPQHF; CDR3 DNA: TGTGCCAGCAGTGAAGCGCGGAGACCCCAGCATTTT; clone size: .; V gene: TRBV6-1; D gene: .; J gene: TRBJ1-5
CDR3 protein: CASSQGEDYGYTF; CDR3 DNA: TGTGCCAGCAGCCAGGGGGAGGACTATGGCTACACCTTC; clone size: .; V gene: TRBV7-3; D gene: TRBD1; J gene: TRBJ1-2
CDR3 protein: CASRGVLDTIYF; CDR3 DNA: TGTGCCAGTCGGGGGGTTTTGGACACCATATATTTT; clone size: few; V gene: TRBV2; D gene: .; J gene: TRBJ1-3
CDR3 protein: CASSTGLVGTRGPYF; CDR3 DNA: TGCGCCAGCAGCACCGGACTAGTGGGAACCCGGGGGCCGTACTTC; clone size: .; V gene: TRBV5-1; D gene: .; J gene: TRBJ2-7
CDR3 protein: CASTKQGIF; CDR3 DNA: TGTGCCAGTACCAAACAGGGGATCTTC; clone size: .; V gene: TRBV5-8; D gene: TRBD1; J gene: TRBJ2-7
CDR3 protein: CASTRGPRSYEQYF; CDR3 DNA: TGTGCCAGCACCAGGGGACCCAGGTCCTACGAGCAGTACTTC; clone size: .; V gene: TRBV28; D gene: .; J gene: TRBJ2-7
CDR3 protein: CSASTGYGYTF; CDR3 DNA: TGCAGTGCTAGTACAGGGTATGGCTACACCTTC; clone size: .; V gene: TRBV20-1; D gene: .; J gene: TRBJ1-2
CDR3 protein: CASSTGGEKLFF; CDR3 DNA: TGTGCCAGCAGTACAGGCGGTGAAAAACTGTTTTTT; clone size: .; V gene: TRBV27; D gene: .; J gene: TRBJ1-4
CDR3 protein: CASSPRNSPLHF; CDR3 DNA: TGTGCCAGCAGCCCCCGTAATTCACCCCTCCACTTT; clone size: .; V gene: TRBV7-9; D gene: .; J gene: TRBJ1-6
CDR3 protein: CAIPEGFRDPNDPGANVLTF; CDR3 DNA: TGTGCCATCCCGGAGGGTTTCAGGGACCCCAACGACCCTGGGGCCAACGTCCTGACTTTC; clone size: once; V gene: TRBV10-3; D gene: .; J gene: TRBJ2-6
CDR3 protein: CASSPGLAEETQYF; CDR3 DNA: TGTGCCAGCTCCCCGGGACTAGCGGAAGAGACCCAGTACTTC; clone size: .; V gene: TRBV18; D gene: TRBD2; J gene: TRBJ2-5
CDR3 protein: CASSPDYNTDTQYF; CDR3 DNA: TGTGCCAGCAGCCCAGACTACAATACAGATACGCAGTATTTT; clone size: .; V gene: TRBV7-2; D gene: .; J gene: TRBJ2-3
CDR3 protein: CASSHREGPYNEQFF; CDR3 DNA: TGTGCCAGCAGTCACCGGGAGGGCCCCTACAATGAGCAGTTCTTC; clone size: .; V gene: TRBV6-5; D gene: TRBD2; J gene: TRBJ2-1
CDR3 protein: CASSVLQGGTEAFF; CDR3 DNA: TGTGCCAGCAGCGTACTACAGGGCGGGACTGAAGCTTTCTTT; clone size: .; V gene: TRBV7-2; D gene: .; J gene: TRBJ1-1
CDR3 protein: CASSGGTGSASGNTIYF; CDR3 DNA: TGTGCCAGTAGTGGAGGAACAGGGTCCGCCTCTGGAAACACCATATATTTT; clone size: .; V gene: TRBV19; D gene: .; J gene: TRBJ1-3
CDR3 protein: CASSPQISDEQFF; CDR3 DNA: TGCGCCAGCAGCCCACAAATCTCCGATGAGCAGTTCTTC; clone size: .; V gene: TRBV4-3; D gene: .; J gene: TRBJ2-1
CDR3 protein: CASSRLRDRRTDTQYF; CDR3 DNA: TGTGCCAGCAGCCGCCTCCGGGACAGGCGCACAGATACGCAGTATTTT; clone size: .; V gene: TRBV14; D gene: TRBD1; J gene: TRBJ2-3
CDR3 protein: CSVRQGLNTEAFF; CDR3 DNA: TGCAGCGTGAGACAGGGCCTGAACACTGAAGCTTTCTTT; clone size: .; V gene: TRBV29-1; D gene: TRBD1; J gene: TRBJ1-1
CDR3 protein: CASSQSGRSGEQFF; CDR3 DNA: TGCGCCAGCAGCCAAAGCGGGAGATCGGGTGAGCAGTTCTTC; clone size: .; V gene: TRBV4-3; D gene: TRBD2; J gene: TRBJ2-1
CDR3 protein: CASSDRVLWTQHF; CDR3 DNA: TGTGCCAGTAGTGACAGGGTTCTTTGGACCCAGCATTTT; clone size: .; V gene: TRBV19; D gene: TRBD1; J gene: TRBJ1-5
CDR3 protein: CSSSPGSFEQFF; CDR3 DNA: TGTTCCAGCAGCCCTGGGAGTTTTGAGCAGTTCTTC; clone size: .; V gene: TRBV7-9; D gene: .; J gene: TRBJ2-1
CDR3 protein: CATSSQGNEQFF; CDR3 DNA: TGTGCCACCAGCAGTCAGGGTAATGAGCAGTTCTTC; clone size: .; V gene: TRBV15; D gene: .; J gene: TRBJ2-1
CDR3 protein: CASSLGSGDYGYTF; CDR3 DNA: TGTGCCAGCAGCCTCGGGTCAGGGGACTATGGCTACACCTTC; clone size: .; V gene: TRBV4-2; D gene: .; J gene: TRBJ1-2
CDR3 protein: CASSYTANEQFF; CDR3 DNA: TGTGCCAGCAGTTACACCGCCAATGAGCAGTTCTTC; clone size: .; V gene: TRBV27; D gene: .; J gene: TRBJ2-1
CDR3 protein: CASTSGRGQLSF; CDR3 DNA: TGTGCCAGCACCTCTGGAAGAGGACAGCTTAGCTTT; clone size: .; V gene: TRBV6-1; D gene: .; J gene: TRBJ1-6
CDR3 protein: CASSSGQGVSYEQYF; CDR3 DNA: TGTGCCAGCAGCTCTGGACAGGGGGTCTCCTACGAGCAGTACTTC; clone size: .; V gene: TRBV7-8; D gene: TRBD1; J gene: TRBJ2-7